This T cell receptor beta chain originates from a study of cytomegalovirus exposure and HLA in healthy donors (dated by TCRdb to between 2016 and 2019). Describing the broader study: An earlier analysis of roughly 500 of the donors reported about 300 Gb of sequence data and 117 million unique TCR beta sequences obtained from approximately 180 million T cells. A separate validation cohort of over a hundred different subjects was used in addition to the 666-subject first cohort. The study was designed to test whether signatures of past pathogen exposure could be identified by cataloging public T cell receptors. A later genetic analysis used genome-wide SNP genotypes for about 60% of the roughly 670 donors, treating that subset as a discovery cohort. Using immunosequencing, the study profiled T cell repertoires from about 620 subjects and related those repertoires to cytomegalovirus serostatus. Four to six DR-DQ haplotypes were handled as single units for association and clustering, since linkage in the cohort was strong. The number of donors typed differed by locus, with roughly 620-630 for A, B, C, DRB1 and DQB1, roughly 520 for DQA1, 606 for DPA1, and some 470 for DPB1. High-throughput TCR immunosequencing, statistical association of individual TCRs with disease status, and machine learning were combined to predict cytomegalovirus infection status. Among the roughly 400 genotyped donors, 75% to 90% belonged to the genetic ancestry cluster associated with self-reported Caucasian donors. In the later analysis, no new phenotypic data were used to find candidate immune exposures; instead, reliance was placed on TCR beta sequences and their occurrence across donors. An early release covering more than 500 HLA-typed donors comprised 300 to 350 gigabases of sequencing data and tens of millions of unique TCR sequences. To study patterns of TCR occurrence, a later analysis re-analyzed previously published TCR beta repertoires from 666 donors and added high-resolution HLA genotyping. Donor age, sex, ethnicity and CMV serostatus were compiled alongside the repertoire data. Among under 450 genotyped donors of the cohort, an average of about 240,000 unique TCR beta nucleotide sequences were sequenced per donor, 15% to 20% of them non-productive. Every repertoire in the discovery cohort had been generated on one and the same sequencing platform. An earlier analysis of 587 of the donors used high-throughput TCR beta sequencing to judge whether each TCR beta V gene segment behaved as functional or pseudogenic. HLA typing included class I and class II loci at four-digit resolution. General findings and caveats noted by the study authors: Because HLA typing was missing for some donors at each locus, association tests included only the typed subset. A total of fewer than 200 TCR beta chains were listed by the study as associated with cytomegalovirus. Because counts were too low, under 20 rarely observed V segments, including chromosome 9 orphons, were left out of the earlier analysis of 587 of the donors. A cluster of highly shared sequence variants was judged likely to represent a technical artifact of the sequencing pipeline. When HLA alleles, especially DR and DQ, strongly co-occurred, attributing TCR associations to individual alleles was difficult. In a later analysis, around 17,000 TCR beta sequences were associated with specific HLA alleles at a false discovery rate of 0.05. Three of the identified cytomegalovirus-associated TCR beta chains were confirmed in vitro to be specific for cytomegalovirus antigens. Compared with the roughly 700-donor mean, donors in an Asian-associated ancestry cluster had fewer N-insertions in productive TCRs, according to a later genetic analysis. In a later genetic analysis, a missense DCLRE1C variant was associated with V-gene and J-gene trimming of TCR beta chains, and the association was replicated in an independent cohort. Cytomegalovirus status was reported to be diagnosed by the classifier with high specificity and sensitivity in both the original and validation cohorts. It was suggested by the authors that the approach could potentially be generalized to other disease states and immunological phenotypes. According to a later analysis, most CMV-associated TCR beta chains appeared to be HLA-restricted, and the HLA associations seemed to be driven largely by CMV exposure. An earlier analysis of several hundred of the donors showed that most TCR beta V segments appeared in productive rearrangements either about 87% or about 30% of the time, which broadly matched IMGT annotations. In a later analysis, HLA-associated TCR beta chains were found to be more clonally expanded and to have lower generation probabilities than equally common non-associated chains. According to a later analysis, parvovirus B19, influenza, CMV and Epstein-Barr virus appeared linked to several top co-occurrence clusters. The only immune exposure information available for the cohort was CMV serostatus. Correlated functional status among segregating V segments might reflect linkage disequilibrium, but an unknown experimental factor could not be ruled out. A further reported finding was that TCR beta sequences accurately predicted the HLA-A and HLA-B alleles for most subjects in the first cohort. In this cohort, only TCR beta chains were sequenced, and detectable features were limited by the absence of alpha or paired-chain data. Because the 87-base-pair reads could not distinguish some IMGT-functional V segments, including TRBV6-2 and TRBV6-3, those segments were excluded. In a later analysis, the rate of TCR association differed among HLA loci, with DRB1 alleles having the most associated TCRs and HLA-C alleles having the fewest. Across donors, most TCR sequences were observed very rarely, whereas some public TCRs were present in many individuals. Roughly uniform sequencing depth across donors was assumed in presence/absence analyses, although this assumption may not hold.

The sample holds one count of this clone. No antigen is known for it. No quality values exist for individual bases; no much larger clone is one base distant. The cohort consisted of some 730 healthy bone marrow donors. Cohort members were all nominally healthy when sampled, although unrecorded immune exposures were likely present. The donor tested CMV seronegative, placing the donor among the 350 to 400 seronegative members of the cohort. A peripheral blood sample was provided by each donor, and peripheral blood mononuclear cells were used for TCR beta sequencing. Genomic DNA was extracted from the blood cell samples with the Qiagen DNeasy Blood Extraction Kit. Based on the germline V gene, the CDR1 and CDR2 sequences are MNHNS and SASEGT. The CDR3 holds 13 amino acids from the cysteine to the phenylalanine. Left in the record is the CDR3 DNA by itself, 39 bases read in frame from the first base. The method behind the library was the immunoSEQ multiplex PCR assay. A mixture of 60 forward primers for TCR Vbeta segments and 13 reverse primers for TCR Jbeta segments was used in the multiplex PCR. Amplification of the CDR3 region of rearranged TCR beta genes was performed with a multiplex PCR assay on genomic DNA. On the Illumina HiSeq System, the amplified TCR beta libraries were sequenced as 87-base-pair reads. Per the authors' processing: Across the 670 or so repertoires, a later analysis counted 80 million or so unique TCR beta chains, 9.5 million to 13 million of which were shared by at least two donors. Raw reads were error-corrected and collapsed into unique sequences by a nearest-neighbor algorithm in which closely related sequences were merged to remove PCR and sequencing errors. CDR3 sequences were aligned to IMGT reference sequences to assign V, D and J gene segments. For a sequence to be retained, a match of at least six nucleotides was required to both a V gene segment and a J gene segment. Rearrangements were classified as productive when the CDR3 lacked stop codons and remained in frame with V and J, and all other rearrangements were classified as non-productive. CDR3 was defined according to IMGT convention as the region running from the second conserved V-encoded cysteine to the conserved J-encoded phenylalanine. The earlier analysis of 587 of the donors excluded sequences that lacked an unambiguous match to a single V gene segment. In an earlier analysis of approximately 560 of the donors, a V segment was called functional when productive rearrangements were above 56.7%, and segregating when the standard deviation between donors exceeded 5%. A statistical classification framework was built to diagnose cytomegalovirus status from the catalog of TCR beta chain sequences. A later analysis assigned V and J genes by comparing TCR nucleotide sequences with IMGT/GENE-DB human TR gene sequences. A later analysis assigned CDR3 sequences and most-parsimonious VDJ recombination scenarios with the TCRdist pipeline. In a later analysis, every TCR beta chain was defined by the combination of its CDR3 amino acid sequence and its V-gene family, and reads without a unique V-gene family were dropped. As a way to deal with suspected cross-contamination and a sequencing artifact, a later analysis dropped more than 500 nucleotide sequences that were highly shared and had low generation probability. In a later analysis, a clonal expansion index was calculated for each public chain from normalized within-repertoire ranks of inferred template counts. In a later analysis, generation probabilities were computed with a VDJ recombination model fitted to out-of-frame rearrangements, and the resulting probabilities were checked against IGoR. In a later analysis, hypergeometric tests were used to score TCR-TCR, TCR-HLA and TCR-CMV co-occurrence, with a repertoire-size bias correction applied to TCR pairs. A later analysis estimated false discovery rates by permuting HLA or CMV assignments 20 times. In a later analysis, co-occurring TCRs were grouped using DBSCAN, with TCRdist sequence similarity added in when clustering inside HLA-allele-positive subsets. Repertoires with fewer than 30,000 or more than 120,000 public chains were left out of co-occurrence clustering, as were about five repertoires with anomalous nucleotide sharing. TCRdb mirrors the immuneACCESS table, restricted to in-frame sequences. Some clones are absent from its copies; in checked studies, under half trace to an unresolved V gene, and the reason for the others is unknown. V, J and clone size are taken as reported in that table, and D and trimming were inferred from the DNA itself. The sample includes more than 200,000 clones, with around three quarters observed a single time. The ten largest clones add up to roughly a sixth of the sample.

The source of this sequence is a man aged 35-49 years in good health and CMV-seronegative. Sequenced material: PBMCs. The rearrangement combines TRBV6-1 with TRBJ2-5; TRBD1 fits 10 bases in the junction. The J call could be wrong; TRBJ2-7 is a better fit for the DNA end. The DNA sequence is as follows: TGTGCCAGCCGAGGGACAGGGGCTCGCGAGCAGTACTTC. Its amino acids are CASRGTGAREQYF.